The subject of this entry is one T cell receptor beta chain. This sample was included in a study of blood T cell repertoires in COVID-19. Study-level information: Sample material is recorded as cDNA or gDNA derived from T cells, B-cell-depleted T cells, or PBMCs.

The CDR3 totals 14 residues. Germline CDR1 reads LNHNV; CDR2 reads YYDKDF (reference sequence). V lost 5 bases and J lost 2; bases outside the gene matches: 2. The assay was immunoSEQ multiplex PCR, and TCRdb's table has in-frame clones only and misses some. Of tens of thousands of clones in the sample, over 75% were seen once. Sequenced material: peripheral blood. The chain has TRBV15 and TRBJ2-2; TRBD1 agrees at 7 bases. The sequence derives from a man between 65 and 85 years old with acute or convalescent COVID-19. CDR3 nucleotide sequence: TGTGCCACCAGCCGGGACAGAAACACCGGGGAGCTGTTTTTT. It is translated as CATSRDRNTGELFF.